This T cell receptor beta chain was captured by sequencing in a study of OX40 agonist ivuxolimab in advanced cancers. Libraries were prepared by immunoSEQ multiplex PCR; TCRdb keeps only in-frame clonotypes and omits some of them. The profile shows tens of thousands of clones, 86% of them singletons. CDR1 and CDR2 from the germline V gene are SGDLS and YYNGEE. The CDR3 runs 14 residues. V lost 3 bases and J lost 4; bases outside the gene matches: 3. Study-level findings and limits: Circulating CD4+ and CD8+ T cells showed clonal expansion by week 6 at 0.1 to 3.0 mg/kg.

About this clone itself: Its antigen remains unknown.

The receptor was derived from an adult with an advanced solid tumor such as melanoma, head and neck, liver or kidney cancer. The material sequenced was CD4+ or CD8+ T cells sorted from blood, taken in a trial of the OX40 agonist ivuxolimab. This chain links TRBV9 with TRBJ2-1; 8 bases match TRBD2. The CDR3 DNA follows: TGTGCCAGCAGCGCTAGCGGGCCTTACAATGAGCAGTTCTTC. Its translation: CASSASGPYNEQFF.